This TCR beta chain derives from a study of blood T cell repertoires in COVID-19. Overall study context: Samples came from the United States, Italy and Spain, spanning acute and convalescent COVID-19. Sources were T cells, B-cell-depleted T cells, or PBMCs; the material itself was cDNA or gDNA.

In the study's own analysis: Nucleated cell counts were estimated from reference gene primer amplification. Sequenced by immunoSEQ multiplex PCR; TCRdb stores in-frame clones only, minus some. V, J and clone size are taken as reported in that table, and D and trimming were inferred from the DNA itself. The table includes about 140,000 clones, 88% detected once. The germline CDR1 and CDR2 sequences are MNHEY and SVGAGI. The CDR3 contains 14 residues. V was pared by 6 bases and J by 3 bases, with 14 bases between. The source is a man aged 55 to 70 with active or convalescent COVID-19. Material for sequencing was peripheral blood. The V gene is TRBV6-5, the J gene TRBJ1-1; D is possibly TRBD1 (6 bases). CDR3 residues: CASSRAGADTEAFF. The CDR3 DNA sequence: TGTGCCAGCAGCCGCGCGGGGGCGGACACTGAAGCTTTCTTT.